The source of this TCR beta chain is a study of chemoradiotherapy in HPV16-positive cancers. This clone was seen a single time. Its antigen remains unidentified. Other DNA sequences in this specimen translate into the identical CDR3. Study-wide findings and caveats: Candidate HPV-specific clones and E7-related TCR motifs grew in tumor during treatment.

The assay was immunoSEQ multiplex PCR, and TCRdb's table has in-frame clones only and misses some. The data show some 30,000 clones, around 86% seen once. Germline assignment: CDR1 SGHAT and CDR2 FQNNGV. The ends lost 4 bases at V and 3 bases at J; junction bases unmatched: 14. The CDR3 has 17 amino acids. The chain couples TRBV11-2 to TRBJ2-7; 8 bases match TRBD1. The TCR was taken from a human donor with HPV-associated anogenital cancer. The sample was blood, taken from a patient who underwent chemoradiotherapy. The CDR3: CASSSDEDRGGYYEQYF. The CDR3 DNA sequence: TGTGCCAGCAGCTCAGACGAAGACAGGGGCGGGTACTACGAGCAGTACTTC.